The rows below give T cell receptor beta chains drawn from one sample of a study of blood T cell repertoires in COVID-19. Data came from immunoSEQ multiplex PCR; TCRdb stores just in-frame clones and leaves some out. This table holds about 220,000 clones, 75% to 90% found once. Sequenced sample: peripheral blood. The receptors stem from a woman aged 70-85 years with COVID-19, enrolled during active disease. The CDR3 runs from the conserved cysteine through the conserved F or W. Fields, in order: J gene, V gene, D gene, CDR3 length, clone size, CDR3 protein, CDR3 DNA. A D gene is named only where the DNA matches it firmly. Only part of the rows carry a size: once, few, many, or a class if the clone is expanded.

j_call: TRBJ1-5
v_call: TRBV28
d_call: TRBD1
cdr3_length: 14
clone_size: .
cdr3_aa: CASSFQGGGQPQHF
cdr3_nt: TGTGCCAGCAGTTTCCAGGGGGGTGGCCAGCCCCAGCATTTT

j_call: TRBJ2-7
v_call: TRBV6-5
d_call: .
cdr3_length: 14
clone_size: .
cdr3_aa: CASSPAHRSYEQYF
cdr3_nt: TGTGCCAGCAGTCCCGCCCACAGATCCTACGAGCAGTACTTC

j_call: TRBJ1-6
v_call: TRBV27
d_call: .
cdr3_length: 12
clone_size: .
cdr3_aa: CASSLINSPLHF
cdr3_nt: TGTGCCAGCAGTTTAATAAATTCACCCCTCCACTTT

j_call: TRBJ2-3
v_call: TRBV7-2
d_call: .
cdr3_length: 16
clone_size: .
cdr3_aa: CASSKGIRQGTDTQYF
cdr3_nt: TGTGCCAGCAGCAAAGGCATTCGGCAGGGGACAGATACGCAGTATTTT

j_call: TRBJ1-5
v_call: TRBV15
d_call: .
cdr3_length: 16
clone_size: .
cdr3_aa: CATSRLDTGYNQPQHF
cdr3_nt: TGTGCCACCAGCAGACTTGATACAGGGTACAATCAGCCCCAGCATTTT

j_call: TRBJ2-5
v_call: TRBV20-1
d_call: .
cdr3_length: 12
clone_size: .
cdr3_aa: CSASTNQETQYF
cdr3_nt: TGCAGTGCGAGTACTAATCAAGAGACCCAGTACTTC

j_call: TRBJ2-1
v_call: TRBV6-6
d_call: .
cdr3_length: 14
clone_size: .
cdr3_aa: CASSYTGDYNEQFF
cdr3_nt: TGTGCCAGCAGTTACACGGGGGACTACAATGAGCAGTTCTTC

j_call: TRBJ2-7
v_call: TRBV11-2
d_call: TRBD1
cdr3_length: 15
clone_size: .
cdr3_aa: CASSLATGGVYEQYF
cdr3_nt: TGTGCCAGCAGCTTAGCAACAGGGGGAGTCTACGAGCAGTACTTC

j_call: TRBJ1-4
v_call: TRBV18
d_call: TRBD1
cdr3_length: 15
clone_size: .
cdr3_aa: CASSPPTTPDRRLFF
cdr3_nt: TGTGCCAGCTCACCACCCACCACTCCGGACAGGCGACTGTTTTTT

j_call: TRBJ1-6
v_call: TRBV7-2
d_call: TRBD1
cdr3_length: 14
clone_size: once
cdr3_aa: CASSPTGKGSPLHF
cdr3_nt: TGTGCCAGCAGCCCGACAGGGAAAGGTTCACCCCTCCACTTT

j_call: TRBJ2-3
v_call: TRBV5-1
d_call: .
cdr3_length: 15
clone_size: .
cdr3_aa: CASSPGDRNTDTQYF
cdr3_nt: TGCGCCAGCAGCCCTGGTGACAGGAACACAGATACGCAGTATTTT

j_call: TRBJ1-1
v_call: TRBV9
d_call: .
cdr3_length: 15
clone_size: .
cdr3_aa: CASSPQLPGLTEAFF
cdr3_nt: TGTGCCAGCAGCCCACAGTTGCCAGGGCTCACTGAAGCTTTCTTT

j_call: TRBJ1-1
v_call: TRBV12-3/TRBV12-4
d_call: .
cdr3_length: 12
clone_size: .
cdr3_aa: CASSLTDTEAFF
cdr3_nt: TGTGCCAGCAGTTTAACGGACACTGAAGCTTTCTTT

j_call: TRBJ2-7
v_call: TRBV7-3
d_call: .
cdr3_length: 17
clone_size: .
cdr3_aa: CASSLWGQQVPPYEQYF
cdr3_nt: TGTGCCAGCAGCTTATGGGGACAACAGGTCCCTCCCTACGAGCAGTACTTC

j_call: TRBJ2-5
v_call: TRBV2
d_call: .
cdr3_length: 12
clone_size: .
cdr3_aa: CASSAQGETQYF
cdr3_nt: TGTGCCAGCAGTGCTCAGGGAGAGACCCAGTACTTC

j_call: TRBJ2-2
v_call: TRBV3-1/TRBV3-2
d_call: .
cdr3_length: 14
clone_size: .
cdr3_aa: CASSQVINTGELFF
cdr3_nt: TGTGCCAGCAGCCAAGTCATTAACACCGGGGAGCTGTTTTTT

j_call: TRBJ1-1
v_call: TRBV28
d_call: .
cdr3_length: 16
clone_size: .
cdr3_aa: CASSLGLGGTPAEAFF
cdr3_nt: TGTGCCAGCAGTTTGGGATTGGGTGGGACTCCGGCTGAAGCTTTCTTT

j_call: TRBJ2-1
v_call: TRBV5-4
d_call: TRBD2
cdr3_length: 15
clone_size: .
cdr3_aa: CASSLGGGGYNEQFF
cdr3_nt: TGTGCCAGCAGCTTAGGAGGCGGGGGTTACAATGAGCAGTTCTTC

j_call: TRBJ2-7
v_call: TRBV6-6
d_call: TRBD2
cdr3_length: 15
clone_size: .
cdr3_aa: CASSYSTSGTYEQYF
cdr3_nt: TGTGCCAGCAGTTACTCCACTAGCGGGACCTACGAGCAGTACTTC

j_call: TRBJ1-3
v_call: TRBV11-2
d_call: .
cdr3_length: 18
clone_size: .
cdr3_aa: CASSSRGISRFSGNTIYF
cdr3_nt: TGTGCCAGCAGCTCAAGGGGCATCTCGCGATTCTCTGGAAACACCATATATTTT

j_call: TRBJ1-5
v_call: TRBV28
d_call: .
cdr3_length: 13
clone_size: .
cdr3_aa: CASTSGDDQPQHF
cdr3_nt: TGTGCCAGCACCTCAGGGGATGATCAGCCCCAGCATTTT

j_call: TRBJ2-2
v_call: TRBV7-2
d_call: .
cdr3_length: 15
clone_size: .
cdr3_aa: CASSFNGGRTGELFF
cdr3_nt: TGTGCCAGCAGCTTTAATGGGGGCCGGACCGGGGAGCTGTTTTTT

j_call: TRBJ1-1
v_call: TRBV19
d_call: .
cdr3_length: 15
clone_size: .
cdr3_aa: CASSLRTAMNTEAFF
cdr3_nt: TGTGCCAGTAGTCTTCGGACAGCGATGAACACTGAAGCTTTCTTT

j_call: TRBJ2-1
v_call: TRBV18
d_call: TRBD2
cdr3_length: 16
clone_size: .
cdr3_aa: CASSLGLAGGDNEQFF
cdr3_nt: TGTGCCAGCTCACTCGGACTAGCGGGAGGGGATAATGAGCAGTTCTTC

j_call: TRBJ1-5
v_call: TRBV6-2/TRBV6-3
d_call: TRBD1
cdr3_length: 18
clone_size: .
cdr3_aa: CASSLDRGGGMWYQPQHF
cdr3_nt: TGTGCCAGCAGTTTAGACAGGGGCGGAGGAATGTGGTATCAGCCCCAGCATTTT

j_call: TRBJ2-1
v_call: TRBV2
d_call: TRBD1
cdr3_length: 15
clone_size: few
cdr3_aa: CASMPGTGGYNEQFF
cdr3_nt: TGTGCCAGCATGCCTGGGACAGGGGGCTACAATGAGCAGTTCTTC

j_call: TRBJ2-3
v_call: TRBV7-2
d_call: TRBD2
cdr3_length: 22
clone_size: .
cdr3_aa: CASSLAPTPGLAGVRATDTQYF
cdr3_nt: TGTGCCAGCAGCTTAGCACCCACCCCGGGACTAGCGGGAGTTCGGGCCACAGATACGCAGTATTTT

j_call: TRBJ2-5
v_call: TRBV5-5
d_call: TRBD2
cdr3_length: 14
clone_size: .
cdr3_aa: CASSLGLAGGTQYF
cdr3_nt: TGTGCCAGCAGCTTAGGTCTAGCGGGAGGGACCCAGTACTTC

j_call: TRBJ1-1
v_call: TRBV19
d_call: .
cdr3_length: 15
clone_size: .
cdr3_aa: CASMPAGAKNTEAFF
cdr3_nt: TGTGCCAGTATGCCGGCAGGGGCTAAAAACACTGAAGCTTTCTTT

j_call: TRBJ1-1
v_call: TRBV19
d_call: .
cdr3_length: 11
clone_size: few
cdr3_aa: CASQAQAGAFF
cdr3_nt: TGTGCCTCGCAGGCCCAAGCGGGAGCTTTCTTT

j_call: TRBJ1-6
v_call: TRBV30
d_call: TRBD1
cdr3_length: 14
clone_size: once
cdr3_aa: CAWGGRGLFSPLHF
cdr3_nt: TGTGCCTGGGGGGGCAGGGGGCTGTTTTCACCCCTCCACTTT

j_call: TRBJ1-1
v_call: TRBV6-6
d_call: .
cdr3_length: 12
clone_size: .
cdr3_aa: CASTSGRPEAFF
cdr3_nt: TGTGCCAGCACCTCCGGCAGGCCTGAAGCTTTCTTT

j_call: TRBJ1-2
v_call: TRBV4-2
d_call: .
cdr3_length: 13
clone_size: many
cdr3_aa: CASSPRVDYGYTF
cdr3_nt: TGTGCCAGCAGCCCCAGGGTAGACTATGGCTACACCTTC

j_call: TRBJ1-2
v_call: TRBV2
d_call: TRBD1
cdr3_length: 13
clone_size: .
cdr3_aa: CATRQGPIYGYTF
cdr3_nt: TGTGCCACCAGACAGGGGCCGATCTATGGCTACACCTTC

j_call: TRBJ1-3
v_call: TRBV5-1
d_call: .
cdr3_length: 17
clone_size: .
cdr3_aa: CASSLVPTTVIGNTIYF
cdr3_nt: TGCGCCAGCAGCTTGGTCCCAACGACAGTGATTGGAAACACCATATATTTT

j_call: TRBJ1-4
v_call: TRBV9
d_call: TRBD1
cdr3_length: 18
clone_size: .
cdr3_aa: CASSSGTGDLAYNEKLFF
cdr3_nt: TGTGCCAGCAGCTCAGGGACAGGGGACTTAGCTTATAATGAAAAACTGTTTTTT

j_call: TRBJ2-7
v_call: TRBV28
d_call: TRBD1
cdr3_length: 15
clone_size: .
cdr3_aa: CASSFRTGISYEQYF
cdr3_nt: TGTGCCAGCAGTTTCCGGACAGGGATATCCTACGAGCAGTACTTC

j_call: TRBJ1-2
v_call: TRBV28
d_call: TRBD1
cdr3_length: 16
clone_size: .
cdr3_aa: CASSLRLQGANYGYTF
cdr3_nt: TGTGCCAGCAGCCTTCGCCTACAGGGGGCGAACTATGGCTACACCTTC

j_call: TRBJ1-2
v_call: TRBV7-2
d_call: .
cdr3_length: 15
clone_size: .
cdr3_aa: CASSLRAGGSYGYTF
cdr3_nt: TGTGCCAGCAGCTTACGGGCAGGAGGTTCCTATGGCTACACCTTC

j_call: TRBJ2-2
v_call: TRBV9
d_call: .
cdr3_length: 13
clone_size: .
cdr3_aa: CASSSTLTGELFF
cdr3_nt: TGTGCCAGCAGCTCAACTCTTACCGGGGAGCTGTTTTTT

j_call: TRBJ1-2
v_call: TRBV5-6
d_call: .
cdr3_length: 17
clone_size: few
cdr3_aa: CASSEPLSRRAQYGYTF
cdr3_nt: TGTGCCAGCAGCGAACCGCTATCGAGGAGAGCCCAATATGGCTACACCTTC

j_call: TRBJ1-4
v_call: TRBV6-2/TRBV6-3
d_call: .
cdr3_length: 14
clone_size: .
cdr3_aa: CASSSGHWEEKLFF
cdr3_nt: TGTGCCAGCAGTTCGGGACATTGGGAGGAAAAACTGTTTTTT

j_call: TRBJ1-1
v_call: TRBV7-9
d_call: .
cdr3_length: 14
clone_size: .
cdr3_aa: CASSSQGRDTEAFF
cdr3_nt: TGTGCCAGCAGCTCCCAGGGTAGAGACACTGAAGCTTTCTTT

j_call: TRBJ2-3
v_call: TRBV12-3/TRBV12-4
d_call: .
cdr3_length: 12
clone_size: .
cdr3_aa: CASSHRADTQYF
cdr3_nt: TGTGCCAGCAGCCACAGGGCAGATACGCAGTATTTT

j_call: TRBJ1-5
v_call: TRBV5-1
d_call: TRBD1
cdr3_length: 15
clone_size: few
cdr3_aa: CASSPGQGALQPQHF
cdr3_nt: TGCGCCAGCAGCCCGGGACAGGGGGCTTTGCAGCCCCAGCATTTT

j_call: TRBJ1-1
v_call: TRBV4-3
d_call: TRBD1
cdr3_length: 13
clone_size: .
cdr3_aa: CASSQDRITEAFF
cdr3_nt: TGCGCCAGCAGCCAGGACAGGATTACTGAAGCTTTCTTT

j_call: TRBJ1-3
v_call: TRBV11-2
d_call: .
cdr3_length: 14
clone_size: .
cdr3_aa: CASSLAGSGNTIYF
cdr3_nt: TGTGCCAGCAGCTTAGCGGGCTCTGGAAACACCATATATTTT

j_call: TRBJ2-7
v_call: TRBV12-5
d_call: .
cdr3_length: 17
clone_size: .
cdr3_aa: CASGLVIYDRAGREQYF
cdr3_nt: TGTGCTAGTGGTTTGGTAATTTACGACAGGGCGGGGAGAGAGCAGTACTTC

j_call: TRBJ1-1
v_call: TRBV12-5
d_call: .
cdr3_length: 15
clone_size: .
cdr3_aa: CASGLPGALNTEAFF
cdr3_nt: TGTGCTAGTGGTTTACCAGGGGCCCTGAACACTGAAGCTTTCTTT

j_call: TRBJ2-1
v_call: TRBV6-6
d_call: TRBD2
cdr3_length: 16
clone_size: .
cdr3_aa: CASSQTRTSGKGEQFF
cdr3_nt: TGTGCCAGCAGTCAAACTAGGACTAGCGGGAAGGGTGAGCAGTTCTTC

j_call: TRBJ1-1
v_call: TRBV5-1
d_call: .
cdr3_length: 13
clone_size: .
cdr3_aa: CASSLSGDTEAFF
cdr3_nt: TGCGCCAGCAGCTTGTCGGGGGACACTGAAGCTTTCTTT

j_call: TRBJ2-3
v_call: TRBV5-4
d_call: .
cdr3_length: 14
clone_size: once
cdr3_aa: CASSLGTATDTQYF
cdr3_nt: TGTGCCAGCAGCTTGGGGACAGCGACAGATACGCAGTATTTT

j_call: TRBJ2-7
v_call: TRBV24-1
d_call: .
cdr3_length: 14
clone_size: .
cdr3_aa: CATSDPGHSYEQYF
cdr3_nt: TGTGCCACCAGTGACCCGGGACATTCCTACGAGCAGTACTTC

j_call: TRBJ2-2
v_call: TRBV19
d_call: TRBD1
cdr3_length: 14
clone_size: many
cdr3_aa: CASSYRGSTGELFF
cdr3_nt: TGTGCCAGTAGCTACAGGGGGAGCACCGGGGAGCTGTTTTTT

j_call: TRBJ1-5
v_call: TRBV6-4
d_call: TRBD1
cdr3_length: 13
clone_size: .
cdr3_aa: CASSEYTGAPQHF
cdr3_nt: TGTGCCAGCAGTGAATACACAGGGGCGCCCCAGCATTTT

j_call: TRBJ2-7
v_call: TRBV6-5
d_call: TRBD1
cdr3_length: 14
clone_size: .
cdr3_aa: CASQTGGPSYEQYF
cdr3_nt: TGTGCCAGCCAAACAGGGGGGCCTTCCTACGAGCAGTACTTC

j_call: TRBJ1-5
v_call: TRBV2
d_call: TRBD1
cdr3_length: 15
clone_size: .
cdr3_aa: CASSAGQANNQPQHF
cdr3_nt: TGTGCCAGCAGCGCTGGACAGGCCAACAATCAGCCCCAGCATTTT